This TCR beta chain was identified in a study of blood T cell repertoires in COVID-19. Looked up from germline, CDR1 is LNHDA and CDR2 is SQIVND (reference sequence). This CDR3 has 18 residues. Trimming took 5 bases from V and 0 from J, leaving 19 bases between them. Authors' processing steps: Amplification from reference gene primers served as the basis for estimated nucleated cell counts. The repertoire was sequenced with immunoSEQ multiplex PCR; TCRdb's copy has only in-frame clones and lacks some. That table gives V, J and clone size, and the DNA gave D and trimming. The repertoire has 200,000 to 250,000 clones, less than 85% of them found once; the top ten carry less than 4%.

V usage is TRBV19 and J usage is TRBJ1-4; the D is unclear. Sequencing input: peripheral blood. The TCR was taken from a woman aged 80 or older with acute or convalescent COVID-19. The CDR3 reads CASSPRGPGGPTNEKLFF. The CDR3 DNA follows: TGTGCCAGTAGTCCACGTGGACCTGGAGGACCAACTAATGAAAAACTGTTTTTT.